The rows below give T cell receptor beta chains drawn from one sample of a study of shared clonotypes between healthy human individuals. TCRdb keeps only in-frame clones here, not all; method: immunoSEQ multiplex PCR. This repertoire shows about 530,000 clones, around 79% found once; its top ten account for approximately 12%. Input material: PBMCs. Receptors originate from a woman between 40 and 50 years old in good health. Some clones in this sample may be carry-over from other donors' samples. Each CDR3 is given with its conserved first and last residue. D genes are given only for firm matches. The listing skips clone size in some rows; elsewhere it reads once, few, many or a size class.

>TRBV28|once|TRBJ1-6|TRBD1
TGTGCCAGCAGTTTACGGGACAGGCGTTTTTATAATTCACCCCTCCACTTT
CASSLRDRRFYNSPLHF
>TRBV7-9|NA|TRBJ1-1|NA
TGTGCCAGCAGCTTAGGGGGACTTGCAGGGGAGGCTTTCTTT
CASSLGGLAGEAFF
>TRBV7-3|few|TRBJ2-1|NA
TGTGCCAGCAGCTTAAAGGAGGGGCCAGGACTTTCCGCCGAGCAGTTCTTC
CASSLKEGPGLSAEQFF
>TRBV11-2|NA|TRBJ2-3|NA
TGTGCCAGCAGCTTCGGTGGGGGAGATACGCAGTATTTT
CASSFGGGDTQYF
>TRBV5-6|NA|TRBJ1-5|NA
TGTGCCAGCAGCTCTGACACCAGCAATCAGCCCCAGCATTTT
CASSSDTSNQPQHF
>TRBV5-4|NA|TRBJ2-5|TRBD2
TGTGCCAGCAGCTTGGCCGGACTAGCGGGCAAAGAGACCCAGTACTTC
CASSLAGLAGKETQYF
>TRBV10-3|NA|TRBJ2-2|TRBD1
TGTGCCATCAGTGAGACCGGGACAGGGAAGGGGACCGGGGAGCTGTTTTTT
CAISETGTGKGTGELFF
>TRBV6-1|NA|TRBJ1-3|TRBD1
TGTGCCACCTATGACAGGGGCAGGAACACCATATATTTT
CATYDRGRNTIYF
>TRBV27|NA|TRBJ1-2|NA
TGTGCCAGCAGCCTCGACATGGCCAGCTATGGCTACACCTTC
CASSLDMASYGYTF
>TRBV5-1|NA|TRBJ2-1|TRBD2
TGCGCCAGCAGCTTGGTTAGCGGGATCCCCTACAATGAGCAGTTCTTC
CASSLVSGIPYNEQFF
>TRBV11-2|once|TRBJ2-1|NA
TGTGCCAGCAGCTCACCGACAGGCAGCTCCTACAATGAGCAGTTCTTC
CASSSPTGSSYNEQFF
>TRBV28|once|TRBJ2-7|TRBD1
TGTGCCAGCAGATCTCGGACAGGGCTTACCTACGAGCAGTACTTC
CASRSRTGLTYEQYF
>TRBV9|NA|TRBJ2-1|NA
TGTGCCAGCAGCGGACCCGGGAGCTCCTACAATGAGCAGTTCTTC
CASSGPGSSYNEQFF
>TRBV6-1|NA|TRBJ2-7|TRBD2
TGTGCCAGCAGTGAAGTTGGGGGGGTACGGGAGCAGTACTTC
CASSEVGGVREQYF
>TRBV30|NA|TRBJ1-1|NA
TGTGCCTGGAACGGACCGAACACTGAAGCTTTCTTT
CAWNGPNTEAFF
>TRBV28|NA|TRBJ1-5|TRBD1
TGTGCCAGCACCGAGACAGGGACGAATCAGCCCCAGCATTTT
CASTETGTNQPQHF
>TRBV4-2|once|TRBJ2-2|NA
TGTGCCAGCAGCCAAGATGCCGGACAGTCGAACACCGGGGAGCTGTTTTTT
CASSQDAGQSNTGELFF
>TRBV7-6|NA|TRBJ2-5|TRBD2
TGTGCCAGCAGCCTATGGACTAGCGGGATGGGAGAGACCCAGTACTTC
CASSLWTSGMGETQYF
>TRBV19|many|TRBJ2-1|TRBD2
TGTGCCAGTAGTACTAGCGGGGAGAGTTATGAGCAGTTCTTC
CASSTSGESYEQFF
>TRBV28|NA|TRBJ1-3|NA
TGTGCCAGCACCCCGACCCTCTCTGGAAACACCATATATTTT
CASTPTLSGNTIYF
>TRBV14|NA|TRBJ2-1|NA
TGTGCCAGCAGCCTCCTAGGCTACAATGAGCAGTTCTTC
CASSLLGYNEQFF
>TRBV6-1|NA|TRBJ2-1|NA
TGTGCCAGCAAAGAGACAGTCTACTTGTTCTTC
CASKETVYLFF
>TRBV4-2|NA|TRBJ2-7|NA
TGTGCCAGCAGCCAAGAGGTGGCGGGGTCGTACGAGCAGTACTTC
CASSQEVAGSYEQYF